The 24 T cell receptor beta chains below come from one sample, sequenced in a study of blood T cell repertoires in COVID-19. Profiled with immunoSEQ multiplex PCR; TCRdb holds only in-frame clones, not every one. Of around 330,000 clones listed, 75% to 90% were seen once; the top ten hold approximately 4.7%. The sample was PBMCs or T cells enriched from blood (not recorded which). All receptors derive from a man in his 60s who had recovered from COVID-19.

The chain employs TRBV4-1 and TRBJ1-1, with TRBD1 as a possible D gene (5 bases). The V gene's germline CDR1 is MGHRA and CDR2 YSYEKL. This CDR3 spans 13 amino acids. Trimming took 8 bases from V and 4 from J, leaving 14 bases between them. CDR3 coding DNA: TGCGCCAGCGGTGCAGGGTTAGGCACTGAAGCTTTCTTT. This translates into CASGAGLGTEAFF.

The chain joins TRBV6-5 to TRBJ1-1, with D possibly TRBD1 on 5 matching bases. CDR1 and CDR2 from the germline V gene are MNHEY and SVGAGI. The CDR3 spans 14 residues. The V end was cut by 2 bases, the J end by 11 bases, with 18 bases between. The CDR3 loop is CASSYRGQGVMAFF. CDR3 nucleotide sequence: TGTGCCAGCAGTTACCGCGGACAAGGGGTGATGGCTTTCTTT.

The chain recombines TRBV12-3 or TRBV12-4 with TRBJ1-2; D gene unclear. This CDR3 spans 11 amino acids. Trimming left V 6 bases short and J 5 bases short, with 7 bases between. The CDR3 DNA sequence: TGTGCCAGCAGCCAAACTTATGGCTACACCTTC. Amino acids: CASSQTYGYTF.

The V call is TRBV6-2 or TRBV6-3, the J call TRBJ1-5, with 10 bases lining up with TRBD1. The CDR3 is 15 amino acids. The ends lost 6 bases at V and 3 bases at J; junction bases unmatched: 5. Germline V gene data show CDR1 as MNHEY and CDR2 as SVGEGT. Here the CDR3 reads CASSSGQGINQPQHF. CDR3 coding DNA: TGTGCCAGCAGCTCGGGACAGGGGATCAATCAGCCCCAGCATTTT.

This chain links TRBV23-1 with TRBJ2-6, with D perhaps matching TRBD2 (5 bases). TRBV23-1 is an open reading frame, and its role is uncertain. V was pared by 0 bases and J by 0 bases, with 9 bases between. CDR3 length: 17 residues. This CDR3 reads CASSQSRGGSGANVLTF. CDR3 bases: TGCGCCAGCAGTCAATCCCGCGGAGGCTCTGGGGCCAACGTCCTGACTTTC.

The genes are TRBV5-1 and TRBJ1-1; D is ambiguous. This CDR3 contains 14 residues. V was shortened by 0 bases and J by 2 bases, with 8 bases between the two germline ends. From germline, CDR1 is SGHRS and CDR2 YFSETQ. The DNA of the CDR3 is TGCGCCAGCAGCTTGGAGAGCCCCAACACTGAAGCTTTCTTT. Protein product: CASSLESPNTEAFF.

The CDR3 sequence: CASSEFPPFPGRRYEQYF. CDR3 DNA: TGTGCCAGCAGTGAATTCCCCCCTTTCCCTGGGAGACGCTACGAGCAGTACTTC. The rearrangement uses TRBV6-1 and TRBJ2-7; D is possibly TRBD2 (5 bases). The V gene lost 2 bases and the J gene lost 3 bases, with 23 bases spanning the gap. CDR1 is MNHNS, CDR2 SASEGT, per germline. The CDR3 runs to 18 residues.

The V gene is TRBV19, the J gene TRBJ2-4; 7 bases are shared with TRBD1. The junction had 9 bases not matched to a gene; V was cut back by 4 bases and J by 0 bases. CDR1 LNHDA and CDR2 SQIVND come from the germline V gene (reference sequence). CDR3 size: 17 residues. The DNA for the CDR3 is TGTGCCAGTAGTACTCCAGACAGGGCCCTAGCCAAAAACATTCAGTACTTC. It codes for CASSTPDRALAKNIQYF.

The chain joins TRBV7-9 to TRBJ2-7, with TRBD1 identical over 10 bases. The CDR3 consists of 16 residues. After removal of 4 bases from V and 1 base from J, the junction contained 7 bases not matched to a gene. The germline V gene encodes CDR1 SEHNR and CDR2 FQNEAQ (reference sequence). The CDR3 DNA reads TGTGCCAGCAGCTCTTACCCGGACAGGGGGTCCTACGAGCAGTACTTC. The encoded protein is CASSSYPDRGSYEQYF.

The V gene is TRBV20-1, the J gene TRBJ2-1, with D possibly TRBD1 on 5 matching bases. V was cut by 3 bases and J by 9 bases, with 18 bases left in between. The CDR3 is 14 residues long. The germline V gene has CDR1 DFQATT and CDR2 SNEGSKA (reference sequence). CDR3 nucleotides: TGCAGTGCTAGTGTTGGGGCCGAAGTCGCTGAGCAGTTCTTC. Translating it yields CSASVGAEVAEQFF.

The rearrangement joins TRBV5-1 to TRBJ1-2; 8 positions agree with TRBD1. Germline CDR1 reads SGHRS; CDR2 reads YFSETQ. This CDR3 contains 14 residues. V gave up 1 base and J gave up 8 bases; unmatched junction bases: 7. The CDR3 sequence: CASSLQATGAGYTF. CDR3 DNA sequence: TGCGCCAGCAGCTTGCAGGCGACAGGGGCCGGCTACACCTTC. Based on the CDR3 plus reference TRBV5-1 and TRBJ1-2, the full variable domain is KAGVTQTPRYLIKTRGQQVTLSCSPISGHRSVSWYQQTPGQGLQFLFEYFSETQRNKGNFPGRFSGRQFSNSRSEMNVSTLELGDSALYLCASSLQATGAGYTFGSGTRLTVV.

This sequence joins TRBV11-2 and TRBJ2-3; D perhaps matches TRBD2 (6 bases). The V and J ends lost 4 bases and 1 base respectively, with 15 bases between them. The CDR3 length is 16 residues. CDR1 and CDR2 from the germline V gene are SGHAT and FQNNGV. In DNA form, the CDR3 reads TGTGCCAGCAGCTCGTTCGGGACTCCCGGCACAGATACGCAGTATTTT. Protein sequence: CASSSFGTPGTDTQYF. The whole variable domain, filled in from reference TRBV11-2 and TRBJ2-3, reads EAGVAQSPRYKIIEKRQSVAFWCNPISGHATLYWYQQILGQGPKLLIQFQNNGVVDDSQLPKDRFSAERLKGVDSTLKIQPAKLEDSAVYLCASSSFGTPGTDTQYFGPGTRLTVL.

A single count supports this clone. The chain recombines TRBV4-1 with TRBJ1-4; 7 nucleotides match TRBD1. The CDR3 sequence is 17 residues long. Germline assignment: CDR1 MGHRA and CDR2 YSYEKL. J was trimmed by 0 bases and V by 0 bases; bases with no gene match: 4. The DNA of the CDR3 is TGCGCCAGCAGCCAAGATCGAGGGACAGCAACTAATGAAAAACTGTTTTTT. Translating it yields CASSQDRGTATNEKLFF.

J is TRBJ2-2 and V is TRBV9; 7 nucleotides agree with TRBD2. Germline values: CDR1 SGDLS, CDR2 YYNGEE. The CDR3 sequence is 16 residues long. V shed 0 bases and J 4 bases; nucleotides not matched to a gene: 6. CDR3 in amino acids: CASSVAGRSGTGELFF. Written as DNA, the CDR3 is TGTGCCAGCAGCGTAGCCGGGAGGAGTGGCACCGGGGAGCTGTTTTTT.

This chain joins TRBV7-2 and TRBJ2-5; D ambiguous. The germline CDR1 and CDR2 sequences are SGHTA and FQGNSA. Trimming took off 0 bases at V and 5 bases at J, with 10 bases between the two ends. There are 14 residues in the CDR3. The CDR3: CASSLASVGETQYF. CDR3 DNA sequence: TGTGCCAGCAGCTTAGCGTCGGTCGGGGAGACCCAGTACTTC.

This clone has just a few counts. Other DNA sequences in the sample encode the same CDR3. The V gene is TRBV5-1, the J gene TRBJ2-1; a weak D match, TRBD1 (6 bases). The CDR3 loop spans 15 amino acids. Germline V gene lookup returns CDR1 SGHRS and CDR2 YFSETQ. V lost 2 bases, J lost 0 bases, and 9 bases lay in between. In nucleotides, the CDR3 is TGCGCCAGCAGCTTTACGGACAGCTCCTACAATGAGCAGTTCTTC. Protein product: CASSFTDSSYNEQFF. Complete variable domain (other parts from reference TRBV5-1 and TRBJ2-1): KAGVTQTPRYLIKTRGQQVTLSCSPISGHRSVSWYQQTPGQGLQFLFEYFSETQRNKGNFPGRFSGRQFSNSRSEMNVSTLELGDSALYLCASSFTDSSYNEQFFGPGTRLTVL.

This chain links TRBV4-1 with TRBJ2-7; 7 bases match TRBD2. The CDR3 runs 16 residues. Germline CDR1 and CDR2: MGHRA and YSYEKL. The V gene end was trimmed by 0 bases and the J gene end by 5 bases; junction bases not matched to a gene: 10. CDR3 coding DNA: TGCGCCAGCAGCCAAGATAGAGGGCTAGCGGTGAACGAGCAGTACTTC. It translates to CASSQDRGLAVNEQYF.

Note on this clone: Other DNA sequences in this sample translate to the same CDR3. This chain connects TRBV15 to TRBJ2-2; D gene ambiguous. Trimming took 4 bases from V and 1 from J, leaving 4 bases between them. Germline V lookup: CDR1 LNHNV, CDR2 YYDKDF (reference sequence). This CDR3 is built from 13 residues. CDR3 bases: TGTGCCACCAGCACCAGGAACACCGGGGAGCTGTTTTTT. Translated: CATSTRNTGELFF.

This clone came up once. At the DNA level, this CDR3 is encoded by other sequences in the same sample as well. The rearrangement uses TRBV7-3 and TRBJ2-2, with D unresolved. CDR1 is SGHTA and CDR2 is FQGTGA in the germline V gene. This CDR3 comprises 13 residues. Trimming shortened V by 4 bases and J by 1 base, and 4 bases separated the two germline ends. CDR3 sequence reads: CASSSLNTGELFF. In DNA, the CDR3 is TGTGCCAGCAGCTCCCTGAACACCGGGGAGCTGTTTTTT.

V is TRBV10-2 and J is TRBJ2-7; D uncertain. With 7 bases removed from V and 1 base from J, the gap between germline ends came to 14 bases. The CDR3 covers 14 residues. Germline V gives CDR1 WSHSY, CDR2 SAAADI. The CDR3 region is CASTEAEGSYEQYF. The CDR3 region has the DNA TGCGCCAGCACAGAGGCAGAAGGTTCCTACGAGCAGTACTTC.

The V and J genes are TRBV7-3 and TRBJ2-7, with 8 bases aligning to TRBD2. This CDR3 is built from 15 residues. CDR1 SGHTA and CDR2 FQGTGA come from the germline V gene. V lost 3 bases and J lost 0; bases outside the gene matches: 4. As DNA, the CDR3 is TGTGCCAGCAGCTTTGGAGCGGGAGCCTCCTACGAGCAGTACTTC. This codes for CASSFGAGASYEQYF.

The chain uses TRBV18 and TRBJ2-7; D might be TRBD1 (6 bases). Per the germline V gene, CDR1 is KGHSH and CDR2 is LQKENI. The CDR3 loop spans 15 amino acids. The V end lost 2 bases, the J end lost 12 bases, and 23 bases lay between the germline ends. CDR3: CASSPTGRYPLFPYF. For the CDR3, the DNA is TGTGCCAGCTCACCAACAGGGCGATATCCCCTCTTTCCGTACTTC. The full variable domain, with the rest looked up from reference TRBV18 and TRBJ2-7, is NAGVMQNPRHLVRRRGQEARLRCSPMKGHSHVYWYRQLPEEGLKFMVYLQKENIIDESGMPKERFSAEFPKEGPSILRIQQVVRGDSAAYFCASSPTGRYPLFPYFGPGTRLTVT.

The chain recombines TRBV18 with TRBJ2-1; 11 positions agree with TRBD1. Germline values: CDR1 KGHSH, CDR2 LQKENI. Losses at the gene ends were 2 bases for V and 6 bases for J; bases not matched to a gene: 6. The CDR3 extends over 16 amino acids. CDR3 coding DNA: TGTGCCAGCTCACCATTTTGGACAGGGGGCTTCAATGAGCAGTTCTTC. Its protein product is CASSPFWTGGFNEQFF.

The chain has TRBV28 and TRBJ1-4, with a tentative D call TRBD1 (5 bases). V gave up 3 bases and J gave up 8 bases, with 13 bases separating them. The germline gives CDR1 MDHEN, CDR2 SYDVKM. The CDR3 is made up of 14 amino acids. The CDR3 region has the DNA TGTGCCAGCAGTTTCGCAGGGTCGAACGAAAAACTGTTTTTT. It translates to CASSFAGSNEKLFF.